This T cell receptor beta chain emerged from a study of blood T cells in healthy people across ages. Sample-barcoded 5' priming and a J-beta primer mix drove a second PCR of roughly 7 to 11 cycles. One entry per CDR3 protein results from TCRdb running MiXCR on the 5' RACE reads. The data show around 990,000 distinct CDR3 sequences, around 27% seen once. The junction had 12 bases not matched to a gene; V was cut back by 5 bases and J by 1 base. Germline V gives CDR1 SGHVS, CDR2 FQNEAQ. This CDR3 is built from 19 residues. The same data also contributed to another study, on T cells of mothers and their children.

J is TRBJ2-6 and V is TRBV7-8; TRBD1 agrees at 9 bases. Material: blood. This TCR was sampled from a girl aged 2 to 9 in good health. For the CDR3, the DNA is TGTGCCAGCAGCCGTCCCGGGACAGGGTACTATTCTGGGGCCAACGTCCTGACTTTC. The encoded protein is CASSRPGTGYYSGANVLTF.